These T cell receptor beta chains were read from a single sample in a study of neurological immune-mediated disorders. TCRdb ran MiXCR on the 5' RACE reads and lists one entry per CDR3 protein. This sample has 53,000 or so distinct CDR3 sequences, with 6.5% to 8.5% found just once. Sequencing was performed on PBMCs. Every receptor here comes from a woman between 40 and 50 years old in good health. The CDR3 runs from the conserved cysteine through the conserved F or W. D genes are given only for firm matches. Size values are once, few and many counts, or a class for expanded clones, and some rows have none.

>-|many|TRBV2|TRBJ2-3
TGTGCCAGCAGTGCCGGGACGGAGTTCACAGATACGCAGTATTTT
CASSAGTEFTDTQYF
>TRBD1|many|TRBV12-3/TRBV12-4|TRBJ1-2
TGTGCCAGCAGTTCAATGGGACAGCCTAACTATGGCTACACCTTC
CASSSMGQPNYGYTF
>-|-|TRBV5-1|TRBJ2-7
TGCGCCAGCAGCTTGGGAGCGCCTTCCTACGAGCAGTACTTC
CASSLGAPSYEQYF
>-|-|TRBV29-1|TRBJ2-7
TGCAGCGTTGGTAAGGCGACGGGAGAGCAGTACTTC
CSVGKATGEQYF
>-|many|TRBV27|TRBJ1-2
TGTGCCAGCAGTTTATATTCTGGGGGCCCAGCTAACTATGGCTACACCTTC
CASSLYSGGPANYGYTF
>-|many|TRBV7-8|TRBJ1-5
TGTGCCAGCAGCTTAGACGGTTCTAGCAATCAGCCCCAGCATTTT
CASSLDGSSNQPQHF
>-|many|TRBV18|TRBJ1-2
TGTGCCAGCTCACCACAAGACAGGAGCCGTAACTATGGCTACACCTTC
CASSPQDRSRNYGYTF
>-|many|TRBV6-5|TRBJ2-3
TGTGCCAGCAGTTACGGGGGCGCAGGGGCCGATACGCAGTATTTT
CASSYGGAGADTQYF
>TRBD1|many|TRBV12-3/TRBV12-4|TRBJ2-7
TGTGCCAGCAGTTCTCGGACAGGGAAAATCTACGAGCAGTACTTC
CASSSRTGKIYEQYF
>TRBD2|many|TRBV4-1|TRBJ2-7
TGCGCCAGCAGTCCGAACCGACTAGCGGGGAACTACGAGCAGTACTTC
CASSPNRLAGNYEQYF
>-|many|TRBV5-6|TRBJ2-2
TGTGCCAGCAGCCCCCGAAACACCGGGGAGCTGTTTTTT
CASSPRNTGELFF
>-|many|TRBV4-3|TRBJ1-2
TGCGCCAGCAGCCCCAAGGGGTCGGGCTATGGCTACACCTTC
CASSPKGSGYGYTF
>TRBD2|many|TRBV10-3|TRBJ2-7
TGTGCCATCAGTGATCCTAGCGGGAGAACCTACGAGCAGTACTTC
CAISDPSGRTYEQYF
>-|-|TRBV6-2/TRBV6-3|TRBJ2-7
TGTGCCAGCATCGGACTGGTCTTCGAGCAGTACTTC
CASIGLVFEQYF
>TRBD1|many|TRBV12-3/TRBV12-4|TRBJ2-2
TGTGCCAGCAGTTTCGGACAGGGCATCACCGGGGAGCTGTTTTTT
CASSFGQGITGELFF
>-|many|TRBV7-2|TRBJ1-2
TGTGCCAGCAGCATCACCGGGACGTTGGATGGCTACACCTTC
CASSITGTLDGYTF
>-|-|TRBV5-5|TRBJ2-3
TGTGCCAGCCACCTAGGGGCGGGCCCAGATACGCAGTATTTT
CASHLGAGPDTQYF
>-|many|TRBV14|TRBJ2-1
TGTGCCAGCAGCCAGTGGAGGGCCCACAATGAGCAGTTCTTC
CASSQWRAHNEQFF
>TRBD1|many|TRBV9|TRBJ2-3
TGTGCCAGCAGCCTCCACCAGTATAGGGACAGGGGAGATACGCAGTATTTT
CASSLHQYRDRGDTQYF
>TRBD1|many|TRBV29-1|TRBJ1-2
TGCAGCGTTAGGACAGGGGGCTCTGGCTACACCTTC
CSVRTGGSGYTF
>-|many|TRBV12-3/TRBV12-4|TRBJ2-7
TGTGCCAGCAGTTTCGCAAGGTACGAGCAGTACTTC
CASSFARYEQYF
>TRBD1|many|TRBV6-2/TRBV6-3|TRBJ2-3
TGTGCCAGCAGTTATCCCCGACAGGGGCGGGATACGCAGTATTTT
CASSYPRQGRDTQYF
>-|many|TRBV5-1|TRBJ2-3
TGCGCCAGCAGCTTGGTGGGGAGCGCAGATACGCAGTATTTT
CASSLVGSADTQYF
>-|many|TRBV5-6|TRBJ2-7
TGTGCCAGCAGCCCTGGGGGACCCGTGACGGCGCTCGAGCAGTACTTC
CASSPGGPVTALEQYF
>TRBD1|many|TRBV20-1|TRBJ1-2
TGCAGTGCTAGGCGACAGGGGAGCTATGGCTACACCTTC
CSARRQGSYGYTF
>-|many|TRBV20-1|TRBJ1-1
TGCAGTGCTAGAAGAATCGTCGGGCCGGCCAACACTGAAGCTTTCTTT
CSARRIVGPANTEAFF
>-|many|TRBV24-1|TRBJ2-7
TGTGCCACCAGTGATTTCAAGGGCTACGAGCAGTACTTC
CATSDFKGYEQYF
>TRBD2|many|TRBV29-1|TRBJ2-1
TGCAGCGTTACTAGCGGGTACAATGAGCAGTTCTTC
CSVTSGYNEQFF
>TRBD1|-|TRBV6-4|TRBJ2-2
TGTGCCAGCAGTGACTTGGACAGGCACACCGGGGACCTGTTTTTT
CASSDLDRHTGDLFF
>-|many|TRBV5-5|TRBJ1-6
TGTGCCAGCGCTAGACAGGATTCACCCCTCCACTTT
CASARQDSPLHF
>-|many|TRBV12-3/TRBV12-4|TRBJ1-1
TGTGCCAGCAGTTTAAGGTGGGCCGCCCAGGCTGAAGCTTTCTTT
CASSLRWAAQAEAFF
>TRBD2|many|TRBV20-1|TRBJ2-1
TGCAGTGCTAGAGAAAGGACTAGCGGGGGCCGGGGGGGTGAGCAGTTCTTC
CSARERTSGGRGGEQFF
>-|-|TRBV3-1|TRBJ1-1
TGTGCCAGCAGCCAAGCAAGGGAGAACACTGAAGCTTTCTTT
CASSQARENTEAFF
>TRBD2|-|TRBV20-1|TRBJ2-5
TGCAGTGCTACCCAAGGGACTAGCTGGGGAACACAGTACTTC
CSATQGTSWGTQYF
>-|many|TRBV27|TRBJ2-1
TGTGCCAGCAAAATGGACGTTAATCCAGTGGGTGAGCAGTTCTTC
CASKMDVNPVGEQFF
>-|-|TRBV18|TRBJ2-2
TGTGCCAGCTCATCGGGACTCAACACCGGGGAGCTGTTTTTT
CASSSGLNTGELFF
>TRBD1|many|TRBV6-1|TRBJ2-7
TGTGCCAGCAGTGAATATGGGACAGGTCCCTCCGAGCAGTACTTC
CASSEYGTGPSEQYF
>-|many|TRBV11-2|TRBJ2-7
TGTGCCAGCAGCTTAAAGGGGGACTACGAGCAGTACTTC
CASSLKGDYEQYF
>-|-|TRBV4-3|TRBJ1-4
TGCGCCAGCAGCCAAGATCTCGCGGCTGAAAAACTGTTTTTT
CASSQDLAAEKLFF
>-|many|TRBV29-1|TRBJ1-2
TGCAGCGTGGCAGGGGATGGCTACACCTTC
CSVAGDGYTF
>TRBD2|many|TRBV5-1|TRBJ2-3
TGCGCCAGCAGCCAGAAAAGCGGGGGGAGTAGCACAGATACGCAGTATTTT
CASSQKSGGSSTDTQYF
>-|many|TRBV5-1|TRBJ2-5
TGCGCCAGCAGCCATGGGACGTCGAGGGAGACCCAGTACTTC
CASSHGTSRETQYF
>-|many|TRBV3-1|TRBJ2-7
TGTGCCAGCAGGGCGACAGAAGACTTGGACTACGAGCAGTACTTC
CASRATEDLDYEQYF
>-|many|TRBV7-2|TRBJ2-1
TGTGCCAGCAGCCGCGGGGTAGGGGACGGCAATGAGCAGTTCTTC
CASSRGVGDGNEQFF
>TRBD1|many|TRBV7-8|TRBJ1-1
TGTGCCAGCAGAAAATACAGTACAGGGGTTGAAGCTTTCTTT
CASRKYSTGVEAFF
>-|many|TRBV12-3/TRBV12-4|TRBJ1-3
TGTGCCAGCAGTCTCGTGGGGCCCCGCTCTGGAAACACCATATATTTT
CASSLVGPRSGNTIYF
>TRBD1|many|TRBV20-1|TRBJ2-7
TGCAGTGCTCCAGGGACAGGGGGCGGCTACGAGCAGTACTTC
CSAPGTGGGYEQYF
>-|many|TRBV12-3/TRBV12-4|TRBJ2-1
TGTGCCAGCAGTGACCGGACCGAAGACAATGAGCAGTTCTTC
CASSDRTEDNEQFF
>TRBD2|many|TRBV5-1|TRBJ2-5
TGCGCCAGCAGCTTGAGAGCGGGGGTCCAAGAGACCCAGTACTTC
CASSLRAGVQETQYF
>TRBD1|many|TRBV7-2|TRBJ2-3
TGTGCCAGCACCTTACGAAGACAGGGAAACACAGATACGCAGTATTTT
CASTLRRQGNTDTQYF
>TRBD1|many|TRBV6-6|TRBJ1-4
TGTGCCAGCAGAGTTACAGGGGGCCATGAAAAACTGTTTTTT
CASRVTGGHEKLFF
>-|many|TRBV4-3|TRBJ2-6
TGCGCCAGCAGCCAAGATTATTGGGGGGCTGGGGCCAACGTCCTGACTTTC
CASSQDYWGAGANVLTF
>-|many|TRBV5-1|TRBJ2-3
TGCGCCAGCAGCTTGGACAGGGTTTCAGATACGCAGTATTTT
CASSLDRVSDTQYF
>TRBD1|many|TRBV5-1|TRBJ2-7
TGCGCCAGCAGCCTGACAGGGCAACCGGACGAGCAGTACTTC
CASSLTGQPDEQYF
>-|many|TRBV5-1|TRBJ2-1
TGCGCCAGCAGCTTTCGCGGGTACAGTGAGCAGTTCTTC
CASSFRGYSEQFF
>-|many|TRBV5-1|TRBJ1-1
TGCGCCAGCAGCCCGAGGGATGACACTGAAGCTTTCTTT
CASSPRDDTEAFF
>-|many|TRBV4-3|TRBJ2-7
TGCGCCAGCAGCCCATCTCCGGGACACTCCTACGAGCAGTACTTC
CASSPSPGHSYEQYF
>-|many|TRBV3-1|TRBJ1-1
TGTGCCAGCAGCCAAGCAGGGAGCACTGAAGCTTTCTTT
CASSQAGSTEAFF
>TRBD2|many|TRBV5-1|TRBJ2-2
TGCGCCAGCAGCTTAAGCGGGGCGAACACCGGGGAGCTGTTTTTT
CASSLSGANTGELFF